Following are 14 T cell receptor beta chains from one sample sequenced in a study of early T cells in non-severe SARS-CoV-2 infection. From the 5' RACE reads, TCRdb called clonotypes with MiXCR, one entry per CDR3 protein. The top ten clones hold approximately 4% of a sample with fewer than 120,000 distinct CDR3 sequences, around 13% of them seen once. Sequenced here: whole blood, sampled at baseline. The receptors originated from an adult who was a healthcare worker with PCR-confirmed SARS-CoV-2 infection or an uninfected control (not recorded which).

V usage is TRBV5-1 and J usage is TRBJ2-7; 10 positions match TRBD2. CDR3 length equals 16 residues. Germline assignment: CDR1 SGHRS and CDR2 YFSETQ. J was trimmed by 3 bases and V by 4 bases; bases with no gene match: 10. The DNA of the CDR3 is TGCGCCAGCAGCGTATCCCTAGCGGGGGTTATCTACGAGCAGTACTTC. Protein sequence: CASSVSLAGVIYEQYF.

This clonotype was detected many times. Here the CDR3 reads CASSLGPSEGKTQYF. The DNA of the CDR3 is TGCGCCAGCAGCTTGGGGCCTAGCGAGGGGAAGACGCAGTATTTT. The chain recombines TRBV5-1 with TRBJ2-3, with D possibly being TRBD2 (6 bases). The CDR3 is 15 residues long. Germline CDR1 SGHRS, CDR2 YFSETQ. V shed 0 bases and J shed 9 bases, with 17 bases lying between them.

This clonotype was detected a few times. This chain links TRBV11-1 with TRBJ2-3, with 9 bases that match TRBD1. Germline V CDR1 and CDR2: SGHAT, FQDESV (reference sequence). CDR3 length equals 15 residues. Trimming removed 5 bases from V and 3 bases from J; junction bases left unmatched: 6. CDR3 nucleotides: TGTGCCAGCAGCCACCGTGGACAGGGGACAGATACGCAGTATTTT. Amino acids: CASSHRGQGTDTQYF.

This clonotype was found many times. J is TRBJ2-5 and V is TRBV5-4; 9 positions agree with TRBD2. The germline gives CDR1 SGHNT, CDR2 YYREEE (reference sequence). This CDR3 spans 17 amino acids. V lost 3 bases to trimming and J lost 5 bases; unmatched junction nucleotides: 14. The CDR3 nucleotides are TGTGCCAGCAGCTCGACGGGACTAGCTCTCGCCGGGGAGACCCAGTACTTC. This translates into CASSSTGLALAGETQYF.

V is TRBV20-1 and J is TRBJ2-7; D gene ambiguous. Germline-derived CDR1 and CDR2 are DFQATT and SNEGSKA (reference sequence). The ends were cut back, 6 bases at V and 4 bases at J, with 13 bases in the middle. The CDR3 length is 12 residues. CDR3 region: CSASSLRYEQYF. The CDR3 bases are TGCAGTGCCAGCTCACTGCGGTACGAGCAGTACTTC.

V is TRBV6-1 and J is TRBJ1-3; weak D call: TRBD1 (6 bases). This CDR3 has 17 residues. V gave up 3 bases and J gave up 0 bases, with 15 bases separating them. CDR1 is MNHNS and CDR2 is SASEGT in the germline V gene. This CDR3 reads CASSDQPGHSSGNTIYF. CDR3 nucleotide sequence: TGTGCCAGCAGTGACCAACCGGGACACTCCTCTGGAAACACCATATATTTT.

This clonotype was detected many times. The J gene is TRBJ2-5, the V gene TRBV7-9; D is possibly TRBD2 (6 bases). Germline V gene lookup returns CDR1 SEHNR and CDR2 FQNEAQ (reference sequence). Trimming pared 4 bases from V and 11 bases from J, leaving 17 bases between. The CDR3 is 13 residues long. The CDR3 region is CASSSPWDLRQYF. The CDR3 bases are TGTGCCAGCAGCTCCCCGTGGGACTTACGACAGTACTTC. The full variable domain, rest sourced from reference TRBV7-9 and TRBJ2-5, is DTGVSQNPRHKITKRGQNVTFRCDPISEHNRLYWYRQTLGQGPEFLTYFQNEAQLEKSRLLSDRFSAERPKGSFSTLEIQRTEQGDSAMYLCASSSPWDLRQYFGPGTRLLVL.

V gene TRBV28 combines with J gene TRBJ2-3; D is ambiguous. CDR3 length equals 14 residues. V was trimmed by 4 bases and J by 6 bases, leaving 14 bases between them. Germline CDR1 is MDHEN and CDR2 is SYDVKM. The CDR3 DNA reads as TGTGCCAGCAGTTCTTCCATTCCCCCGGATACGCAGTATTTT. Translation: CASSSSIPPDTQYF.

The table lists this clonotype with many counts. The gene calls are TRBV20-1 and TRBJ2-7; D gene ambiguous. The CDR3 extends over 13 amino acids. Trimming left V 1 base short and J 4 bases short, with 11 bases between. From germline, CDR1 is DFQATT and CDR2 SNEGSKA (reference sequence). The CDR3 spells CSARAESRYEQYF. Written as DNA, the CDR3 is TGCAGTGCTAGAGCGGAGAGTCGGTACGAGCAGTACTTC.

In its sample, this clonotype was seen many times. V usage is TRBV2 and J usage is TRBJ2-1; 7 bases are a match to TRBD2. This CDR3 spans 16 amino acids. The ends lost 4 bases at V and 8 bases at J; junction bases unmatched: 14. Germline V gene data show CDR1 as SNHLY and CDR2 as FYNNEI. CDR3 residues: CASSGGPLAAGDEQFF. The CDR3 region has the DNA TGTGCCAGCAGTGGAGGCCCACTAGCCGCGGGGGATGAGCAGTTCTTC.

This clonotype came up many times. V gene TRBV29-1 combines with J gene TRBJ2-1; no clear D gene. The V end was cut by 3 bases, the J end by 10 bases, with 19 bases between. Germline V lookup: CDR1 SQVTM, CDR2 ANQGSEA. The CDR3 runs 14 residues. The CDR3 nucleotides are TGCAGCGTTGACACGCGGACCGGCTGGGGAGAGCAGTTCTTC. Amino acid sequence: CSVDTRTGWGEQFF.

The chain links TRBV28 to TRBJ2-7; 10 positions agree with TRBD2. The trim removed 3 bases at V and 0 bases at J, leaving 5 bases unmatched. This CDR3 spans 16 amino acids. Germline V lookup: CDR1 MDHEN, CDR2 SYDVKM. The CDR3 spells CASSFAPSGSSYEQYF. CDR3 coding DNA: TGTGCCAGCAGTTTTGCCCCTAGCGGGAGCTCCTACGAGCAGTACTTC. Variable domain in full (rest from reference TRBV28 and TRBJ2-7): DVKVTQSSRYLVKRTGEKVFLECVQDMDHENMFWYRQDPGLGLRLIYFSYDVKMKEKGDIPEGYSVSREKKERFSLILESASTNQTSMYLCASSFAPSGSSYEQYFGPGTRLTVT.

This sequence joins TRBV7-3 and TRBJ2-3, with TRBD1 matching over 8 bases. V was clipped by 4 bases and J by 1 base; unmatched bases: 7. The CDR3 has 16 residues. Per germline, CDR1 SGHTA and CDR2 FQGTGA. The DNA for the CDR3 is TGTGCCAGCAGCTCCCGGGGGACAGGAGGCACAGATACGCAGTATTTT. This gives the protein CASSSRGTGGTDTQYF.

The chain couples TRBV20-1 to TRBJ2-7, with D tentatively TRBD1 (7 bases). The V gene lost 3 bases and the J gene lost 3 bases, with 18 bases spanning the gap. The CDR3 is 15 residues long. Germline V gives CDR1 DFQATT, CDR2 SNEGSKA (reference sequence). DNA for the CDR3: TGCAGTGCTAGTCCAGGGGGGCCGGGGGACTACGAGCAGTACTTC. Translation gives CSASPGGPGDYEQYF.